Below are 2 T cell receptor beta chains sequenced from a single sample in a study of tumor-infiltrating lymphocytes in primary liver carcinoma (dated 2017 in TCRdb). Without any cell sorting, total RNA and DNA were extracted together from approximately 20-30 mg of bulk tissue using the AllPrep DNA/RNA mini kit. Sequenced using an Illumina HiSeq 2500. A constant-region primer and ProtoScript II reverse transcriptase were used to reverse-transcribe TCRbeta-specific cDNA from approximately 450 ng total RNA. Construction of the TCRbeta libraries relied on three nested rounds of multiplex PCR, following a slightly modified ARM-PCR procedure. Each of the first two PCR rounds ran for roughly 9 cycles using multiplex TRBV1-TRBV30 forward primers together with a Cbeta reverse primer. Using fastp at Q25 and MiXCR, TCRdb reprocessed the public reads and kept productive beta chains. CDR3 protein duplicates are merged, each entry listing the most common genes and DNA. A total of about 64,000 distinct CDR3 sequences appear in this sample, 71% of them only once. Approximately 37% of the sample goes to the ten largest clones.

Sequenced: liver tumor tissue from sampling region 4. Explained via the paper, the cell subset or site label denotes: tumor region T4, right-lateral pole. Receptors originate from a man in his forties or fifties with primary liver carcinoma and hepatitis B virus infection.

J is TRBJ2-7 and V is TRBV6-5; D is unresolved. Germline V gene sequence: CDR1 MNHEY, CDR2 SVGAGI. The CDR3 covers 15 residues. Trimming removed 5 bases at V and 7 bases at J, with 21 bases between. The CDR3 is CASSSRPAWLSEQYF. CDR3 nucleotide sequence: TGTGCCAGCAGTAGTCGCCCAGCATGGCTTAGTGAGCAGTACTTC.

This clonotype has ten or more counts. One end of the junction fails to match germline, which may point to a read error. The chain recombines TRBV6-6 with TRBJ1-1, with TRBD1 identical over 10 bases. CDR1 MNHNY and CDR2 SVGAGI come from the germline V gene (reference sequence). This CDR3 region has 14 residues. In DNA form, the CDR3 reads TGTGTCAGCAGTGGGACAGGGGTAAGGACTGAAGCTTTCTTT. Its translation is CVSSGTGVRTEAFF.